A selection of T cell receptor beta chains follows, all from one sample in a study of blood T cell repertoires in COVID-19. Assay used: immunoSEQ multiplex PCR; TCRdb lists only in-frame clones, some missing. In the table there are some 180,000 clones, 75% to 90% of which are singletons. Specimen: PBMCs or T cells enriched from blood (not recorded which). The receptors shown here come from a man between 40 and 49 years old who had recovered from COVID-19. Each CDR3 is given with its conserved first and last residue. A D gene is named only where the DNA matches it firmly. The listing skips clone size in some rows; elsewhere it reads once, few, many or a size class.

TRBV6-1,TRBJ2-7,.,few,CASSEYGSPYEQYF,TGTGCCAGCAGTGAGTATGGGAGTCCCTACGAGCAGTACTTC
TRBV13,TRBJ2-3,TRBD2,.,CASSRQTSGGARSTDTQYF,TGTGCCAGCAGCCGTCAGACTAGCGGGGGGGCCCGTAGCACAGATACGCAGTATTTT
TRBV10-3,TRBJ2-1,.,.,CAISESQGIEQFF,TGTGCCATCAGTGAGTCGCAGGGGATTGAGCAGTTCTTC
TRBV28,TRBJ1-1,.,.,CASSWRLQGRTEAFF,TGTGCCAGCAGTTGGCGGTTGCAGGGCCGGACTGAAGCTTTCTTT
TRBV6-6,TRBJ2-2,.,few,CASTRDIGRPRELFF,TGTGCCAGCACCCGGGACATTGGGCGTCCCAGGGAGCTGTTTTTT
TRBV9,TRBJ1-6,TRBD1,.,CASSLLGTGVSPLHF,TGTGCCAGCAGCCTCCTAGGGACAGGAGTTTCACCCCTCCACTTT
TRBV11-1,TRBJ2-5,TRBD2,once,CASSFTLAGVQWTQYF,TGTGCCAGCAGCTTCACACTAGCGGGTGTCCAATGGACCCAGTACTTC
TRBV7-8,TRBJ1-5,TRBD1,.,CASSLVGFTGDWVGQPQHF,TGTGCCAGCAGCTTAGTTGGATTCACAGGGGATTGGGTAGGTCAGCCCCAGCATTTT
TRBV28,TRBJ1-5,TRBD1,.,CASSRTGGRNQPQHF,TGTGCCAGCAGCCGCACAGGGGGCAGAAATCAGCCCCAGCATTTT
TRBV9,TRBJ1-4,.,.,CASSPTVTNEKLFF,TGTGCCAGCAGCCCGACAGTTACTAATGAAAAACTGTTTTTT
TRBV5-6,TRBJ2-3,.,.,CASSSDRRTDTQYF,TGTGCCAGCAGCTCTGACAGGCGCACAGATACGCAGTATTTT
TRBV6-1,TRBJ1-5,TRBD1,.,CASSDRDSGAQPQHF,TGTGCCAGCAGTGACCGGGACAGTGGAGCCCAGCCCCAGCATTTT
TRBV6-2/TRBV6-3,TRBJ2-3,.,.,CASSMTSSTDTQYF,TGTGCCAGCAGTATGACATCTTCCACAGATACGCAGTATTTT
TRBV5-6,TRBJ2-7,TRBD2,many,CASSWGGDHEQYF,TGTGCCAGCAGCTGGGGGGGAGACCACGAGCAGTACTTC
TRBV15,TRBJ1-5,.,.,CATSSGGQASNQPQHF,TGTGCCACCAGCAGCGGGGGGCAGGCTAGCAATCAGCCCCAGCATTTT
TRBV25-1,TRBJ2-7,.,.,CASSAYKLQEKQYF,TGTGCCAGCAGTGCATACAAATTACAGGAGAAGCAGTACTTC
TRBV30,TRBJ1-5,.,.,CAWTTGGGNQPQHF,TGTGCCTGGACCACTGGAGGGGGCAATCAGCCCCAGCATTTT
TRBV18,TRBJ1-1,TRBD1,.,CASSPGGGQTEAFF,TGTGCCAGCTCCCCAGGGGGGGGGCAAACTGAAGCTTTCTTT
TRBV11-2,TRBJ1-6,TRBD1,.,CASSSTGTGDSPLHF,TGTGCCAGCAGCTCCACCGGGACAGGGGATTCACCCCTCCACTTT
TRBV7-9,TRBJ1-3,.,.,CASSLPQAGMVGVF,TGTGCCAGCAGCTTACCACAGGCGGGAATGGTCGGTGTTTTT
TRBV14,TRBJ2-1,.,.,CASSQDWRGQYNEQFF,TGTGCCAGCAGCCAAGATTGGCGGGGGCAGTACAATGAGCAGTTCTTC
TRBV28,TRBJ1-6,TRBD1,.,CASSKGQGGSPLHF,TGTGCCAGCAGCAAGGGACAGGGGGGATCACCCCTCCACTTT